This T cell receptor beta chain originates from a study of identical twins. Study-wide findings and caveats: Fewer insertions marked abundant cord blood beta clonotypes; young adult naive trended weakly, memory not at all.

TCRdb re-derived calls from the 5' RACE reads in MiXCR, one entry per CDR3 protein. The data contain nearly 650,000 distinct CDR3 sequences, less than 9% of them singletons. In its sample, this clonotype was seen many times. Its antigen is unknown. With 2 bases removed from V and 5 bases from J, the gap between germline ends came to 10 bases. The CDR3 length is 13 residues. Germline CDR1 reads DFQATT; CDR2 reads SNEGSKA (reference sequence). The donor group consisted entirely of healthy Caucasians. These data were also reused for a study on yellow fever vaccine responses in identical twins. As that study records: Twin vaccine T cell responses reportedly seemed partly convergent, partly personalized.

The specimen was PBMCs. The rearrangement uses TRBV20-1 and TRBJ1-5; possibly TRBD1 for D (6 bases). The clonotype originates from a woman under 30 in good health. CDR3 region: CSARPSGDQPQHF. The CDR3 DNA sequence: TGCAGTGCTAGACCATCAGGGGATCAGCCCCAGCATTTT.